This TCR beta chain was found in a study of blood T cell repertoires in COVID-19. Study-wide background: COVID-19 samples, acute and convalescent, were from the United States, Italy and Spain. In each case, the material was cDNA or gDNA derived from T cells, B-cell-depleted T cells, or PBMCs.

The authors' processing: Using reference gene primer amplification, nucleated cell counts were estimated. Only in-frame clones appear in the TCRdb table, and some are missing; sequencing was by immunoSEQ multiplex PCR. The V and J calls and clone size come from that table; D and trimming were worked out from the DNA. The sample lists 200,000 to 250,000 clones, 80% to 90% occurring once. The length of the CDR3 is 16 residues. Trimming at V came to 2 bases and at J to 7 bases, leaving 10 bases not matched to a gene. Germline V gene data show CDR1 as SGHVS and CDR2 as FNYEAQ. This chain connects TRBV7-6 to TRBJ2-1; 8 bases map to TRBD1. The specimen sequenced was peripheral blood. The source of this sequence is a man over 45 with active or convalescent COVID-19. The CDR3 DNA reads TGTGCCAGCAGCTTAAACTACAGGACAGGGATAAATGAGCAGTTCTTC. Encoded protein: CASSLNYRTGINEQFF.